The rows below give T cell receptor beta chains drawn from one sample of a study of T-cell reconstitution after alpha-beta-depleted transplantation in children. TCRdb passed the PCR reads through MiXCR, listing each CDR3 protein once. The sample contains roughly 590,000 distinct CDR3 sequences, 16% of which appear only once. The sequences come from PBMCs from the stem cell graft donor, collected from the stem cell graft. Receptor source: a human donor who donated a stem cell graft to a child with acute myeloid leukemia. The CDR3 runs from the conserved cysteine through the conserved F or W. The D gene is left open where the match is weak. Some rows mark clone size as missing; the rest say once, few, many or name a class of expanded clone.

d_call j_call v_call clone_size cdr3_nt cdr3_aa
- TRBJ2-3 TRBV20-1 many TGCAGTGCTACTGACAGCACAGATACGCAGTATTTT CSATDSTDTQYF
- TRBJ1-2 TRBV5-1 - TGCGCCAGCAGCCCTGAGGTTCGCTATGGCTACACCTTC CASSPEVRYGYTF
- TRBJ2-2 TRBV3-1 - TGTGCCCTCTGTTTAGATCCCCGGAACAGGAAGGACACCGGGGAGCTGTTTTTT CALCLDPRNRKDTGELFF
TRBD2 TRBJ2-4 TRBV12-3/TRBV12-4 - TGTGCCAGCAGTTCTAGCGGGGGGGCCTGGGACATTCAGTACTTC CASSSSGGAWDIQYF
TRBD1 TRBJ1-1 TRBV7-2 - TGTGCCAGCAGCTTAATACAGGGGCCTGAAGCTTTCTTT CASSLIQGPEAFF
TRBD2 TRBJ2-7 TRBV20-1 many TGCAGTGCCATAACTAGCGGGGACCCTTACGAGCAGTACTTC CSAITSGDPYEQYF
TRBD1 TRBJ2-5 TRBV20-1 few TGCAGTGCGCTTAAGGGGGCCGGCCAAGAGACCCAGTACTTC CSALKGAGQETQYF
TRBD2 TRBJ2-3 TRBV4-2 once TGTGCCAGCAGCCAAGATCGGGGACTAGCGATCACGCAGTATTTT CASSQDRGLAITQYF
TRBD1 TRBJ1-2 TRBV9 - TGTGCCAGCAGCCCTCCCCCGGGACAGGGGCTCAAGGGGGGCTACACCTTC CASSPPPGQGLKGGYTF
- TRBJ1-2 TRBV5-6 many TGTGCCAGCAGCTTGGCCGGGACCGAATATGGCTACACCTTC CASSLAGTEYGYTF
- TRBJ2-5 TRBV20-1 many TGCAGTGCTAGAGAGAGGGGGTACCAAGAGACCCAGTACTTC CSARERGYQETQYF
TRBD1 TRBJ1-2 TRBV7-2 - TGTGCCAGCAGCACCTGGACAGGTGCTGGCTACACCTTC CASSTWTGAGYTF
- TRBJ1-1 TRBV6-2/TRBV6-3 once TGTGCCAGCAGTTACTCGCCAATGAACACTGAAGCTTTCTTT CASSYSPMNTEAFF
- TRBJ2-1 TRBV6-2/TRBV6-3 - TGTGCCAGCAGCGGGCCCTTATACAATGAGCAGTTCTTC CASSGPLYNEQFF
- TRBJ2-7 TRBV5-1 many TGCGCCAGCAGCTTGAGCGGAGCCTCCTACGAGCAGTACTTC CASSLSGASYEQYF
- TRBJ2-7 TRBV4-3 many TGCGCCAGCAGCCAAGATCGGGTAGGGTCCTACGAGCAGTACTTC CASSQDRVGSYEQYF
TRBD1 TRBJ2-3 TRBV13 many TGTGCCAGCAGCAGCAGGGACAGCCGGGTCCCAGGCTCAGATACGCAGTATTTT CASSSRDSRVPGSDTQYF
- TRBJ2-1 TRBV20-1 many TGCAGTGCTAGTGGACTGGGAGAACTTAACAATGAGCAGTTCTTC CSASGLGELNNEQFF
- TRBJ2-1 TRBV30 many TGTGCCTTGGATCTCAGTGCTGGAGGTGAGCAGTTCTTC CALDLSAGGEQFF
- TRBJ1-1 TRBV7-2 - TGTGCCAGCAGCTTTCCGGGACGCCTAATGAACACTGAAGCTTTCTTT CASSFPGRLMNTEAFF
TRBD1 TRBJ1-4 TRBV12-3/TRBV12-4 - TGTGCCAGCCTCAGGGGGGGGTGGACTAATGAAAAACTGTTTTTT CASLRGGWTNEKLFF
- TRBJ1-5 TRBV4-1 few TGCGCCAGCAGCCCTTTCTACAGGGCCGGGGGTCAGCCCCAGCATTTT CASSPFYRAGGQPQHF
TRBD2 TRBJ2-1 TRBV20-1 many TGCAGTGTAGTAGCGGGGGCCTCCTACAATGAGCAGTTCTTC CSVVAGASYNEQFF
- TRBJ1-5 TRBV20-1 many TGCAGTGCCTCCGGCAGCGGGGTAATTCAGCCCCAGCATTTT CSASGSGVIQPQHF
- TRBJ1-1 TRBV3-1 few TGTGCCAGCAGAGAGGGATCTGAAGCTTTCTTT CASREGSEAFF
- TRBJ2-1 TRBV7-9 few TGTGCCAGCAGGTCCGCGACCAGGGTGGACAATGAGCAGTTCTTC CASRSATRVDNEQFF
TRBD2 TRBJ2-3 TRBV5-1 many TGCGCCAGCAGCCAAGGACTAGCGGCAGATACGCAGTATTTT CASSQGLAADTQYF
TRBD2 TRBJ2-2 TRBV29-1 few TGCAGCGTTGGTGACAGTAGCGGGGGGAGGGAAATCACCGGGGAGCTGTTTTTT CSVGDSSGGREITGELFF
TRBD1 TRBJ2-2 TRBV28 few TGTGCCATTACGCCGGGACAGGGGACGACCGGGGAGCTGTTTTTT CAITPGQGTTGELFF
TRBD2 TRBJ2-3 TRBV4-3 few TGCGCCAGCAGCCAAGAACTAGCGGGGGGCCATACGCAGTATTTT CASSQELAGGHTQYF
- TRBJ1-2 TRBV2 - TGTGCCAGCAGGCCCCGCACAGGGCCGGGGCCCTATGGCTACACCTTC CASRPRTGPGPYGYTF
- TRBJ2-2 TRBV12-3/TRBV12-4 few TGTGCCAGCACGACGAACCAACGGCTGTTTTTT CASTTNQRLFF
- TRBJ1-2 TRBV4-3 - TGCGCCAGCAGCCCTCGAGTTTGGGGTCCCCATGGCTACACCTTC CASSPRVWGPHGYTF
- TRBJ1-1 TRBV4-1 few TGCGCCTGCACAGGCCCAGGGCCTAACACTGAAGCTTTCTTT CACTGPGPNTEAFF
TRBD1 TRBJ1-2 TRBV5-1 - TGCGCCAGCAGCGTCACAGGGGGACCCTCAGCTAACTATGGCTACACCTTC CASSVTGGPSANYGYTF
- TRBJ1-5 TRBV12-3/TRBV12-4 few TGTGCCAGCAGTTTAGGAGGGGGTTCTCAGCCCCAGCATTTT CASSLGGGSQPQHF
- TRBJ2-7 TRBV6-5 many TGTGCCAGCAGTTATCGCCCAAGCTCCTACGAGCAGTACTTC CASSYRPSSYEQYF
TRBD1 TRBJ2-7 TRBV29-1 many TGCAGCGTTGGGACAGGGGAGGTCGAGCAGTACTTC CSVGTGEVEQYF
- TRBJ2-5 TRBV21-1 - TGTGCCAGCAGCAAAGCTTCGGGGCAGAGGGAGACCCAGTACTTC CASSKASGQRETQYF
- TRBJ1-5 TRBV6-1 many TGTGCCAGCAGGGGGGTGGGCAATCAGCCCCAGCATTTT CASRGVGNQPQHF
TRBD1 TRBJ2-7 TRBV20-1 many TGCAGTGCTAGAGTAGAGGGGGCCACCTACGAGCAGTACTTC CSARVEGATYEQYF
TRBD1 TRBJ2-7 TRBV10-3 - TGTGCCATCAACCGGGACAGATCCTACGAGCAGTACTTC CAINRDRSYEQYF
TRBD1 TRBJ2-7 TRBV5-6 once TGTGCCGGCAGCTGGGACAGGGGCAGTGGGCAGTACTTC CAGSWDRGSGQYF
- TRBJ1-5 TRBV6-1 - TGTGCCAGCGCGGCGACATATAGCAATCAGCCCCAGCATTTT CASAATYSNQPQHF
TRBD1 TRBJ1-1 TRBV7-2 - TGTGCCAGCAGCCTTAGCAGGGGGCTAGGGGCTTTCTTT CASSLSRGLGAFF
- TRBJ2-1 TRBV20-1 many TGCAGTGCTAGAGATGTCGACTCAGGGAATGAGCAGTTCTTC CSARDVDSGNEQFF
TRBD2 TRBJ2-3 TRBV5-1 many TGCGCCAGCAGCTTGAGCGGGGTGAGCACAGATACGCAGTATTTT CASSLSGVSTDTQYF
TRBD2 TRBJ2-3 TRBV20-1 - TGCAGTGCGGGGACTAGCGGGACCACAGATACGCAGTATTTT CSAGTSGTTDTQYF
- TRBJ1-1 TRBV28 - TGTGCCAGCAGTTTATTCGGGTTCGGGAACACTGAAGCTTTCTTT CASSLFGFGNTEAFF
- TRBJ2-5 TRBV21-1 - TGTGCCAGCGTCGGGACTAGGGGGGCACGGGCCCAGTACTTC CASVGTRGARAQYF
TRBD1 TRBJ2-7 TRBV20-1 many TGCAGTGCTAGTTCCGGGACAGGTAGGAACGAGCAGTACTTC CSASSGTGRNEQYF
- TRBJ1-2 TRBV27 many TGTGCCAGCAGTGGTCCTGGCGGCTACACCTTC CASSGPGGYTF
- TRBJ1-1 TRBV9 few TGTGCCAGCAGCCCATGGGAGGGGCGCACTGAAGCTTTCTTT CASSPWEGRTEAFF
- TRBJ2-1 TRBV12-3/TRBV12-4 many TGTGCCAGCATGAGGTCCAGGGCCGAGAACGATGAGCAGTTCTTC CASMRSRAENDEQFF